This T cell receptor beta chain was captured by sequencing in a study of T cells in Graves' hyperthyroidism and ophthalmopathy. The CDR3 is made up of 16 amino acids. V shed 1 base and J 3 bases; nucleotides not matched to a gene: 4. Germline V lookup: CDR1 LGHDT, CDR2 YNNKEL (reference sequence). Amplified TCR beta CDR3 regions derived from RNA transcripts. The study used the HTBI primer set for a first-round RT-PCR of the TCR CDR3. TCRdb passed the multiplex PCR reads through MiXCR, listing each CDR3 protein once. The table has under 500,000 distinct CDR3 sequences, around 15% seen once. This clonotype was seen at least ten times.

V and J are TRBV3-1 and TRBJ2-7; 12 bases match TRBD2. Material for sequencing was blood. This sequence was found in a man aged 50-60 years with Graves' ophthalmopathy. The CDR3 loop is CASSQGLLAGGYEQYF. DNA for the CDR3: TGTGCCAGCAGCCAAGGGTTACTAGCGGGAGGCTACGAGCAGTACTTC.